There are many counts of the clone carrying this T cell receptor (beta chain). Its antigen is not known. Its ends do not fully match the called genes, so a read error is possible. Germline V gene sequence: CDR1 SGHRS, CDR2 YFSETQ. This CDR3 is built from 13 residues. This sample is part of a study of regulatory T cells in long-lasting Graves disease. Whole-study results and caveats: Preferential use of TRBV28, TRBJ1-2 and TRBJ2-5 was seen in persistent disease. Thyroid tissue was not sampled; only peripheral blood was.

iRepertoire HTBI primers and Arm-PCR of CDR3 regions built TCR beta libraries. Each CDR3 protein gets one entry after TCRdb re-called the multiplex PCR reads with MiXCR. The sample holds 500,000 or so distinct CDR3 sequences, around 15% seen once. Time point here: newly diagnosed GD, antithyroid drugs for less than 3 months. RNA extracted from PBMCs served as the sequencing template. These data were also filed under a second study, of T cells in Graves' hyperthyroidism and ophthalmopathy. As that report states: Newly diagnosed patients aged 18 to 65 had hyperthyroidism of under 2 months' duration. An initial round of RT-PCR targeting the TCR CDR3 relied on the HTBI primer set.

The clonotype comes from a man aged 35 to 55 with Graves disease. The gene calls are TRBV5-1 and TRBJ1-5; D gene ambiguous. Material: peripheral blood mononuclear cells (PBMCs), obtained at new diagnosis, from a patient treated with antithyroid drugs. CDR3 DNA: TGTGCCAGCAGCTTAGAAGTAAATCAGCCCCAGCATTTT. Translating gives CASSLEVNQPQHF.